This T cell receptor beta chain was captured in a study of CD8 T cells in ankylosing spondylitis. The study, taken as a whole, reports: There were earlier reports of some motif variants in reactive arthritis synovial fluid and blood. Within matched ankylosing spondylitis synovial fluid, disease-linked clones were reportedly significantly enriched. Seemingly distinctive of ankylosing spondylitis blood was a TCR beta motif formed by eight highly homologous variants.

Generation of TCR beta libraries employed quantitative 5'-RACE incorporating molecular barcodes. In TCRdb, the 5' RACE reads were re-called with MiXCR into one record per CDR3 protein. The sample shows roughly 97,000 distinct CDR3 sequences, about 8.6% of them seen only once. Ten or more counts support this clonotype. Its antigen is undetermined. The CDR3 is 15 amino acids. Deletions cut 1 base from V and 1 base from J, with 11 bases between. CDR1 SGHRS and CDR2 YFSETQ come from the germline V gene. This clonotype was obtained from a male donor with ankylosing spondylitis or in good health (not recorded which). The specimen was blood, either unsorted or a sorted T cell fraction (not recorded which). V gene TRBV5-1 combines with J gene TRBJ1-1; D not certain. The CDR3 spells CASSLSQGQNTEAFF. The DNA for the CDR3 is TGCGCCAGCAGCTTGAGTCAAGGGCAGAACACTGAAGCTTTCTTT.